This TCR beta chain was sequenced during a study of cytomegalovirus exposure and HLA in healthy donors. Study outcomes and limitations: Earlier analysis looked at TCR beta V segments, and most were productive about 87% or about 30% of the time.

Worth noting for this clone: The antigen is undetermined.

Germline CDR1 reads SNHLY; CDR2 reads FYNNEI. Trimming cost V 7 bases and J 9 bases, with 18 bases left between them. This CDR3 is built from 13 residues. The PCR employed 60 Vbeta primers together with 13 Jbeta primers. TCRdb's table, derived via immunoSEQ multiplex PCR, lists solely in-frame clones and lacks some. The listing records 200,000 to 250,000 clones. The sequenced material came from PBMCs. The sequence derives from a woman aged 25-40 years in good health and CMV-seropositive. The J gene is TRBJ2-5, the V gene TRBV2; possibly TRBD1 for D (6 bases). The CDR3, as DNA: TGTGCCAGCAAGGGGGAAGGCTTGGGGGCCCAGTACTTC. Amino acids: CASKGEGLGAQYF.